The 7 T cell receptor beta chains presented below share a single source sample, sequenced in a study of blood T cell repertoires in COVID-19. Some clones are missing from TCRdb's copy, which holds only in-frame ones; the method was immunoSEQ multiplex PCR. Of some 330,000 clones in the sample, roughly 88% are singletons; the top ten hold less than 5.5%. The material sequenced was PBMCs or T cells enriched from blood (not recorded which). The receptors originated from a man between 25 and 39 years old who had recovered from COVID-19.

There are a few counts of this clone. CDR3 sequence: CASSLDRADSPLHF. For the CDR3, the DNA is TGCGCCAGCAGCCTGGACAGGGCTGATTCACCCCTCCACTTT. The rearrangement uses TRBV5-1 and TRBJ1-6; 8 bases map to TRBD1. Germline V gene data show CDR1 as SGHRS and CDR2 as YFSETQ. Trimming removed 4 bases from V and 8 bases from J; junction bases left unmatched: 5. CDR3 size: 14 residues.

This clone was picked up one time. V gene TRBV24-1 combines with J gene TRBJ2-1; 9 bases fit TRBD1. Germline V CDR1 and CDR2: KGHDR, SFDVKD. Trimming removed 3 bases from V and 14 bases from J; junction bases left unmatched: 7. The CDR3 length is 13 residues. The CDR3: CATSDIGQGLEFF. Written as DNA, the CDR3 is TGTGCCACCAGTGATATAGGACAGGGGTTGGAGTTCTTC.

The chain couples TRBV28 to TRBJ2-1, with D possibly being TRBD1 (5 bases). Germline-derived CDR1 and CDR2 are MDHEN and SYDVKM. V was clipped by 3 bases and J by 4 bases, with 19 bases between them. This CDR3 is built from 17 residues. The DNA for the CDR3 is TGTGCCAGCAGTTTTATGCCCGGAGTCAGGGATTACAATGAGCAGTTCTTC. It specifies CASSFMPGVRDYNEQFF. The entire variable domain, with the rest obtained from reference TRBV28 and TRBJ2-1, is as follows: DVKVTQSSRYLVKRTGEKVFLECVQDMDHENMFWYRQDPGLGLRLIYFSYDVKMKEKGDIPEGYSVSREKKERFSLILESASTNQTSMYLCASSFMPGVRDYNEQFFGPGTRLTVL.

This clone is a singleton in its sample. In nucleotides, the CDR3 is TGCGCCAGCAGCCCAAGAGGTTTTTACACTGAAGCTTTCTTT. It translates to CASSPRGFYTEAFF. This chain joins TRBV5-1 and TRBJ1-1; D unclear. There are 14 residues in the CDR3. CDR1 SGHRS and CDR2 YFSETQ come from the germline V gene. V dropped 4 bases and J dropped 3 bases, with 13 bases sitting between them.

The chain is built from TRBV27 and TRBJ2-2; the match to TRBD1 covers 8 bases. V was pared by 3 bases and J by 1 base, with 4 bases of the junction left unmatched. Germline assignment: CDR1 MNHEY and CDR2 SMNVEV (reference sequence). The CDR3 runs 16 residues. For the CDR3, the DNA is TGTGCCAGCAGTTTTTCGACAGGGGAGAACACCGGGGAGCTGTTTTTT. This sequence encodes CASSFSTGENTGELFF.

This clone was observed once. The chain links TRBV10-3 to TRBJ2-5; 8 nucleotides line up with TRBD2. Trimming cost V 6 bases and J 1 base; bases outside gene matches: 7. Germline V gene data show CDR1 as ENHRY and CDR2 as SYGVKD. This CDR3 contains 15 residues. CDR3 nucleotides: TGTGCCATCAGCTTGGGACTAGTCACCCAAGAGACCCAGTACTTC. The encoded protein is CAISLGLVTQETQYF.

There are a few counts of this clone. This chain links TRBV2 with TRBJ2-7, with 10 bases aligning to TRBD1. The junction had 10 bases not matched to a gene; V was cut back by 8 bases and J by 6 bases. From germline, CDR1 is SNHLY and CDR2 FYNNEI. The CDR3 has 14 amino acids. The CDR3 DNA follows: TGTGCCAGCCACGCCGGGACAGGGGTAAGCGAGCAGTACTTC. The encoded protein is CASHAGTGVSEQYF.